These 15 T cell receptor beta chains originate from one sample sequenced in a study of T cell responses to AZD1222 COVID-19 vaccine. Produced via immunoSEQ multiplex PCR; TCRdb's table is partial and in-frame only. This table holds about 150,000 clones, about 95% found once. The sample was peripheral blood, taken on day 0 of AZD1222 vaccination. Receptors were obtained from an adult in good health.

This CDR3 is CASWTPAGNTIYF. The CDR3 bases are TGTGCCAGCTGGACGCCAGCTGGAAACACCATATATTTT. V usage is TRBV6-5 and J usage is TRBJ1-3, with D unresolved. Germline values: CDR1 MNHEY, CDR2 SVGAGI. The V and J ends lost 8 bases and 2 bases respectively, with 10 bases between them. The CDR3 has 13 amino acids.

The rearrangement uses TRBV6-5 and TRBJ1-5, with a tentative D call TRBD1 (6 bases). Germline V gene lookup returns CDR1 MNHEY and CDR2 SVGAGI. This CDR3 spans 14 amino acids. Trimming cost V 4 bases and J 6 bases, with 13 bases left between them. The CDR3 nucleotides are TGTGCCAGCAGTTCACAGGGAAGTCGTCAGCCCCAGCATTTT. It is translated as CASSSQGSRQPQHF.

The V and J genes are TRBV7-9 and TRBJ1-5, with 7 bases aligning to TRBD1. CDR1 and CDR2 from the germline V gene are SEHNR and FQNEAQ (reference sequence). V gave up 3 bases and J gave up 0 bases; unmatched junction bases: 5. The CDR3 has 16 residues. As DNA, the CDR3 is TGTGCCAGCAGCTTCGGGACAGTTAATAGCAATCAGCCCCAGCATTTT. Its translation is CASSFGTVNSNQPQHF.

In its sample, this clone was seen once. One junction end does not reproduce the germline sequence, and a read error may be involved. V usage is TRBV29-1 and J usage is TRBJ2-2, with TRBD1 matching 7 bases. Looked up from germline, CDR1 is SQVTM and CDR2 is ANQGSEA. This CDR3 has 15 amino acids. The CDR3 DNA is TGCAGCGTCGAAGGGACAGCCCTAAACACCGGGGAGCTGTTTTTT. Encoded protein: CSVEGTALNTGELFF.

J is TRBJ2-3 and V is TRBV5-3; D may match TRBD1 or TRBD2 (6 bases each). TRBV5-3 is identified as an open reading frame with a role that is uncertain. Trimming removed 3 bases from V and 4 bases from J, with 15 bases in between. This CDR3 is built from 15 residues. The chain's CDR3 is CARSSLGGRSDTQYF. The CDR3 DNA reads as TGTGCCAGAAGCTCGCTTGGGGGGCGATCAGATACGCAGTATTTT.

The V and J genes are TRBV7-5 and TRBJ1-1; the D call TRBD1 from the table was never checked on the DNA. TRBV7-5 corresponds to a pseudogene. The CDR3 runs 21 residues. The CDR3 sequence is CVRSLVNRPSVRPPLNTEAFF. In DNA, the CDR3 is TGTGTCAGAAGCTTAGTTAACAGGCCAAGTGTCCGCCCACCATTGAACACTGAAGCTTTCTTT.

This chain connects TRBV30 to TRBJ1-2, with TRBD1 matching 8 bases. V lost 2 bases to trimming and J lost 12 bases; unmatched junction nucleotides: 14. The length of the CDR3 is 14 residues. Germline V gives CDR1 GTSNPN, CDR2 SVGIG (reference sequence). In nucleotides, the CDR3 is TGTGCCTGGAGTCCGCCTAATACAGGGGGTGGGGACACCTTC. It specifies CAWSPPNTGGGDTF.

The V gene is TRBV28, the J gene TRBJ1-5, with a tentative D call TRBD1 (5 bases). Germline lookup yields CDR1 MDHEN and CDR2 SYDVKM. This CDR3 region has 12 residues. With 6 bases removed from V and 9 bases from J, the gap between germline ends came to 12 bases. The chain's CDR3 is CASSPPRGPQHF. As DNA, the CDR3 is TGTGCCAGCAGCCCCCCAAGGGGGCCCCAGCATTTT. Together with reference TRBV28 and TRBJ1-5, the CDR3 gives the full variable domain: DVKVTQSSRYLVKRTGEKVFLECVQDMDHENMFWYRQDPGLGLRLIYFSYDVKMKEKGDIPEGYSVSREKKERFSLILESASTNQTSMYLCASSPPRGPQHFGDGTRLSIL.

The DNA of the CDR3 is TGTGCCAGCAGTTTAATAGGCCCCTTTAGCTCCTATAATTCACCCCTCCACTTT. Residues: CASSLIGPFSSYNSPLHF. The chain employs TRBV27 and TRBJ1-6; D not resolved. This CDR3 is 18 amino acids long. Germline-derived CDR1 and CDR2 are MNHEY and SMNVEV (reference sequence). The V gene lost 2 bases and the J gene lost 0 bases, with 14 bases spanning the gap.

The chain employs TRBV3-1 (or the pseudogene TRBV3-2) and TRBJ2-3; D might be TRBD1 (6 bases). The V end lost 1 base, the J end lost 2 bases, and 10 bases lay between the germline ends. The CDR3 has 15 amino acids. Germline loops: CDR1 LGHDT, CDR2 YNNKEL (reference sequence). The DNA of the CDR3 is TGTGCCAGCAGCCAAGGGGGGCAGATCACAGATACGCAGTATTTT. Translating it yields CASSQGGQITDTQYF.

This clone was observed a single time. CDR3 DNA sequence: TGCAGCGTTGAAGGGATAGCGGGGGGGAAGAACACAGATACGCAGTATTTT. Residues: CSVEGIAGGKNTDTQYF. The V and J genes are TRBV29-1 and TRBJ2-3, with TRBD2 identical over 11 bases. The V segment lost 1 base and the J segment 2 bases; nucleotides outside the gene matches: 8. Germline V gene data show CDR1 as SQVTM and CDR2 as ANQGSEA. This CDR3 contains 17 residues.

The chain carries TRBV4-1 and TRBJ2-5, with D possibly matching TRBD2 (6 bases). Germline CDR1 and CDR2: MGHRA and YSYEKL. This CDR3 spans 13 amino acids. V was pared by 1 base and J by 7 bases, with 10 bases between. This CDR3 is CASSQVNSGTQYF. CDR3 sequence (DNA): TGCGCCAGCAGCCAAGTGAATAGCGGGACCCAGTACTTC.

This chain links TRBV14 with TRBJ1-1; D ambiguous. This CDR3 contains 14 residues. Germline V lookup: CDR1 SGHDN, CDR2 FVKESK. V was shortened by 4 bases and J by 7 bases, with 16 bases between the two germline ends. The DNA of the CDR3 is TGTGCCAGCAGCCCCCATCGTATTGAGAGTGAAGCTTTCTTT. This translates into CASSPHRIESEAFF.

CDR3 residues: CASSQDRGSYEQYV. CDR3 in DNA: TGTGCCAGCAGCCAAGACAGAGGCTCCTACGAGCAGTACGTC. The rearrangement joins TRBV4-2 to TRBJ2-7; no clear D. The germline gives CDR1 LGHNA, CDR2 YNFKEQ. Trimming removed 0 bases at V and 0 bases at J, with 6 bases between. The CDR3 extends over 14 amino acids.

DNA for the CDR3: TGTGCCAGCAGCTTGGTCAACGAGAGACAGGTCTTGTACTATGGCTACACCTTC. Its protein product is CASSLVNERQVLYYGYTF. V and J are TRBV7-2 and TRBJ1-2, with a possible D match to TRBD1 (6 bases). Trimming pared 3 bases from V and 3 bases from J, leaving 23 bases between. CDR1 and CDR2 from the germline V gene are SGHTA and FQGNSA. This CDR3 spans 18 amino acids. Based on the CDR3 plus reference TRBV7-2 and TRBJ1-2, the full variable domain is GAGVSQSPSNKVTEKGKDVELRCDPISGHTALYWYRQSLGQGLEFLIYFQGNSAPDKSGLPSDRFSAERTGGSVSTLTIQRTQQEDSAVYLCASSLVNERQVLYYGYTFGSGTRLTVV.